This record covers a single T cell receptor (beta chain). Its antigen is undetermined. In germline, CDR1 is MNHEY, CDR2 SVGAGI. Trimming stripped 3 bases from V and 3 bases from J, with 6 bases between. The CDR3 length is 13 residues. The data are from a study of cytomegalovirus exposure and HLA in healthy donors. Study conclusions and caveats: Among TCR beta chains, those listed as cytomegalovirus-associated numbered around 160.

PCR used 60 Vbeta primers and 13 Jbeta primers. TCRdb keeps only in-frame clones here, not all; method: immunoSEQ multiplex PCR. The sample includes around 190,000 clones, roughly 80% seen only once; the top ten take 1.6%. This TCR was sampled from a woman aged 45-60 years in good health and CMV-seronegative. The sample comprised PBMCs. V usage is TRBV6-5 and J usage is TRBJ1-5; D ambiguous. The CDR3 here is CASSYNPNQPQHF. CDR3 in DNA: TGTGCCAGCAGTTATAATCCCAATCAGCCCCAGCATTTT.